The sequence of this T cell receptor beta chain was determined in a study of T cell repertoires in cytomegalovirus infection. Looking at the study overall: Carrying CMV and the relevant HLA type showed in public TCR beta signatures. Findings of the study overall: HLA-C-restricted CMV clonotypes gave the most frequent clonotype in two of eight donors.

Unmatched junction bases numbered 13, after V lost 5 bases and J lost 4 bases. The CDR3 is made up of 15 amino acids. Germline values: CDR1 SQVTM, CDR2 ANQGSEA. TCRdb itself ran the reads through MiXCR, one entry per CDR3 protein. The sample yields approximately 76,000 distinct CDR3 sequences, approximately 42% seen once. This clonotype appeared a single time. Its antigen remains unidentified. The material sequenced was CD8+ T cells from cultured PBMCs, taken from culture after CMV antigen stimulation. The sequence was obtained from a human donor in good health (CMV status not recorded). Some clones in this sample may be carry-over from other donors' samples. The J gene is TRBJ2-7, the V gene TRBV29-1, with TRBD1 identical over 8 bases. The CDR3 sequence: CSVNTPTGGFYEQYF. The CDR3 DNA follows: TGCAGCGTTAACACTCCAACAGGGGGTTTTTACGAGCAGTACTTC.